The 7 T cell receptor beta chains below all came from one sample that was sequenced in a study of shared clonotypes between healthy human individuals. Sequencing used immunoSEQ multiplex PCR; TCRdb keeps in-frame clones, though not all of them. This table has about 820,000 clones, 80% to 95% appearing once. Naive CD8 cells were CD45RO-negative, positively selected for CCR7, excluding terminally differentiated effector memory CD45RA+ cells. Material for sequencing was naive CD8+ T cells sorted from blood. All receptors derive from a man aged 25-40 years in good health.

A remark on this clone: This may be a read error: a much more frequent sequence differs by one nucleotide. The identical CDR3 is also encoded by other nucleotide sequences in the sample. This chain uses TRBV6-1 with TRBJ2-7, with 14 bases fitting TRBD2. Trimming at V came to 3 bases and at J to 4 bases, leaving 2 bases not matched to a gene. Per the germline V gene, CDR1 is MNHNS and CDR2 is SASEGT. CDR3 length: 15 amino acids. The CDR3 DNA is TGTGCCAGCAGTGAGGGGACTAGCGGGAGTTACGAGCAGTACTTC. Protein sequence: CASSEGTSGSYEQYF.

The chain links TRBV29-1 to TRBJ2-2; D gene uncertain. From germline, CDR1 is SQVTM and CDR2 ANQGSEA. V was trimmed by 0 bases and J by 2 bases, leaving 7 bases between them. The CDR3 extends over 14 amino acids. CDR3 sequence reads: CSVEEPKNTGELFF. DNA of the CDR3: TGCAGCGTTGAAGAACCGAAAAACACCGGGGAGCTGTTTTTT.

The CDR3 bases are TGTGCCAAGCCCGGGACTAGTTGTTCGGAGACCCAGTACTTC. Amino acid sequence: CAKPGTSCSETQYF. V is TRBV21-1 and J is TRBJ2-5; the D segment call TRBD2 is taken from the table without a DNA check. TRBV21-1 is a documented pseudogene. The CDR3 spans 14 residues.

The chain carries TRBV6-1 and TRBJ1-1; TRBD1 is a possible D gene (6 bases). Germline V gene sequence: CDR1 MNHNS, CDR2 SASEGT. Trimming removed 6 bases at V and 4 bases at J, with 12 bases between. The CDR3 loop spans 13 amino acids. The CDR3 nucleotides are TGTGCCAGCAGGACAGGAGGCATCACTGAAGCTTTCTTT. Translating it yields CASRTGGITEAFF.

CDR3 nucleotides: TGTGCCAGCAGCCGAATGACGGCGTACCAAGAGACCCAGTACTTC. Encoded protein: CASSRMTAYQETQYF. The chain carries TRBV7-9 and TRBJ2-5; D unclear. V lost 5 bases and J 0 bases, leaving 13 bases between the germline ends. CDR3 length equals 15 residues. Germline assignment: CDR1 SEHNR and CDR2 FQNEAQ (reference sequence). Combining the CDR3 with reference TRBV7-9 and TRBJ2-5 gives the whole variable domain DTGVSQNPRHKITKRGQNVTFRCDPISEHNRLYWYRQTLGQGPEFLTYFQNEAQLEKSRLLSDRFSAERPKGSFSTLEIQRTEQGDSAMYLCASSRMTAYQETQYFGPGTRLLVL.

This chain connects TRBV5-4 to TRBJ2-7, with TRBD2 matching over 8 bases. Unmatched junction bases numbered 4, after V lost 2 bases and J lost 3 bases. CDR3 length: 14 amino acids. Germline lookup yields CDR1 SGHNT and CDR2 YYREEE (reference sequence). The CDR3 is CASSFTGGNYEQYF. For the CDR3, the DNA is TGTGCCAGCAGCTTTACGGGAGGGAACTACGAGCAGTACTTC.

The chain couples TRBV29-1 to TRBJ2-1; possibly TRBD1 or TRBD2 for D (5 bases each). The V and J ends lost 8 bases and 4 bases respectively, with 21 bases between them. The CDR3 sequence is 15 residues long. The germline V gene has CDR1 SQVTM and CDR2 ANQGSEA. CDR3 region: CSSTSGASAYNEQFF. CDR3 DNA: TGCAGCTCCACCTCCGGGGCCAGCGCTTACAATGAGCAGTTCTTC.